The 27 T cell receptor beta chains given below trace back to one sample, sequenced in a study of control samples from healthy donors and cancer patients. The method was immunoSEQ multiplex PCR; TCRdb's version includes in-frame clones alone and lacks a portion of them. The sample carries roughly 100,000 clones, roughly 89% recorded once. Sequenced material: blood. These receptors were obtained from a human donor in good health. The donor label of this sample is uncertain.

V is TRBV7-8 and J is TRBJ2-2; D might be TRBD2 (5 bases). V gave up 1 base and J gave up 4 bases, with 10 bases separating them. This CDR3 is 15 amino acids long. Germline V gene sequence: CDR1 SGHVS, CDR2 FQNEAQ. CDR3 in DNA: TGTGCCAGCAGCTTAGGCTTGCGGGTCACCGGGGAGCTGTTTTTT. Protein: CASSLGLRVTGELFF. Looking up the rest from reference TRBV7-8 and TRBJ2-2 gives the full variable domain: GAGVSQSPRYKVAKRGQDVALRCDPISGHVSLFWYQQALGQGPEFLTYFQNEAQLDKSGLPSDRFFAERPEGSVSTLKIQRTQQEDSAVYLCASSLGLRVTGELFFGEGSRLTVL.

This chain connects TRBV9 to TRBJ1-3; D might be TRBD1 (6 bases). The CDR3 is made up of 15 amino acids. Germline CDR1 is SGDLS and CDR2 is YYNGEE. Deletions cut 2 bases from V and 7 bases from J, with 16 bases between. The CDR3 is CASSVGTSDGNTIYF. CDR3 DNA sequence: TGTGCCAGCAGCGTCGGGACATCCGATGGGAACACCATATATTTT.

The V call is TRBV30, the J call TRBJ1-5; D unclear. Germline loops: CDR1 GTSNPN, CDR2 SVGIG (reference sequence). This CDR3 has 13 amino acids. The V end was cut by 3 bases, the J end by 9 bases, with 15 bases between. CDR3: CAWSVDRSSPQHF. CDR3 nucleotide sequence: TGTGCCTGGAGCGTTGATCGAAGTTCGCCCCAGCATTTT. The entire variable domain, with the rest obtained from reference TRBV30 and TRBJ1-5, is as follows: SQTIHQWPATLVQPVGSPLSLECTVEGTSNPNLYWYRQAAGRGLQLLFYSVGIGQISSEVPQNLSASRPQDRQFILSSKKLLLSDSGFYLCAWSVDRSSPQHFGDGTRLSIL.

This chain links TRBV19 with TRBJ1-6, with D tentatively TRBD1 (6 bases). V lost 5 bases and J 10 bases, leaving 24 bases between the germline ends. Germline V CDR1 and CDR2: LNHDA, SQIVND (reference sequence). This CDR3 is 17 amino acids long. The CDR3 region has the DNA TGTGCCAGTAGTCCCTACAGGGCCGGTGGCCGTGACTCACCCCTCCACTTT. It yields the protein CASSPYRAGGRDSPLHF.

J is TRBJ1-3 and V is TRBV7-2; perhaps TRBD1 as D (5 bases). The CDR3 is 15 amino acids. The V and J ends lost 1 base and 3 bases respectively, with 10 bases between them. Germline CDR1 and CDR2: SGHTA and FQGNSA. The CDR3 DNA reads TGTGCCAGCAGCTTAGATGGACACCTTGGAAACACCATATATTTT. Translated, it gives CASSLDGHLGNTIYF.

This chain uses TRBV25-1 with TRBJ2-5, with a possible D match to TRBD2 (6 bases). Germline V gives CDR1 MGHDK, CDR2 SYGVNS. V dropped 1 base and J dropped 8 bases, with 11 bases sitting between them. This CDR3 has 13 amino acids. The CDR3 DNA reads as TGTGCCAGCAGTGAATGGGGGGAGGTTACCCAGTACTTC. The encoded protein is CASSEWGEVTQYF. The full variable domain, rest sourced from reference TRBV25-1 and TRBJ2-5, is EADIYQTPRYLVIGTGKKITLECSQTMGHDKMYWYQQDPGMELHLIHYSYGVNSTEKGDLSSESTVSRIRTEHFPLTLESARPSHTSQYLCASSEWGEVTQYFGPGTRLLVL.

This CDR3 is CASRISSGYRTEAFF. CDR3 sequence (DNA): TGTGCCAGCAGGATATCATCTGGATACCGCACTGAAGCTTTCTTT. This chain joins TRBV27 and TRBJ1-1; D unresolved. The CDR3 runs to 15 residues. Germline assignment: CDR1 MNHEY and CDR2 SMNVEV (reference sequence). Trimming took 6 bases from V and 4 from J, leaving 18 bases between them.

As concerns this clone: Sequence at one end of the junction differs from germline and may be a read error. The gene calls are TRBV9 and TRBJ2-5, with 9 nucleotides matching TRBD2. The CDR3 runs 16 residues. Germline V gene lookup returns CDR1 SGDLS and CDR2 YYNGEE. The CDR3 coding sequence is TGTGCCCGCAGCGTAGTGGGCGGGGGGGGTCAAGAGACCCAGTACTTC. Its protein is CARSVVGGGGQETQYF.

This chain uses TRBV5-1 with TRBJ2-1; TRBD2 aligns across 13 bases. Trimming removed 4 bases from V and 9 bases from J; junction bases left unmatched: 7. CDR1 is SGHRS, CDR2 YFSETQ, per germline. The length of the CDR3 is 15 residues. CDR3 in amino acids: CASSVTSGGASEQFF. The CDR3, as DNA: TGCGCCAGCAGCGTTACTAGCGGGGGGGCGTCTGAGCAGTTCTTC. Using reference TRBV5-1 and TRBJ2-1 for the parts outside the CDR3, the full variable domain is KAGVTQTPRYLIKTRGQQVTLSCSPISGHRSVSWYQQTPGQGLQFLFEYFSETQRNKGNFPGRFSGRQFSNSRSEMNVSTLELGDSALYLCASSVTSGGASEQFFGPGTRLTVL.

This clone was observed a handful of times. The chain links TRBV18 to TRBJ1-1, with 7 bases lining up with TRBD1. In germline, CDR1 is KGHSH, CDR2 LQKENI. The CDR3 is 16 residues long. With 4 bases clipped from V and 6 bases from J, the junction kept 14 bases outside the gene matches. Written as DNA, the CDR3 is TGTGCCAGCTCACACCGTGAACAGGGGATTGGGTCTGAAGCTTTCTTT. Translation gives CASSHREQGIGSEAFF.

The rearrangement joins TRBV24-1 to TRBJ2-5, with 8 bases matching TRBD1. Germline assignment: CDR1 KGHDR and CDR2 SFDVKD. The ends lost 9 bases at V and 4 bases at J; junction bases unmatched: 6. This CDR3 has 13 residues. The CDR3: CATGQGGRETQYF. In DNA form, the CDR3 reads TGTGCCACCGGACAGGGAGGACGAGAGACCCAGTACTTC.

The chain uses TRBV30 and TRBJ2-1; tentatively, D is TRBD2 (5 bases). The CDR3 has 11 amino acids. The V and J ends lost 0 bases and 9 bases respectively, with 6 bases between them. Germline CDR1 and CDR2: GTSNPN and SVGIG (reference sequence). DNA for the CDR3: TGTGCCTGGAGTGTAGAGGGTGAGCAGTTCTTC. Translated: CAWSVEGEQFF.

The chain is built from TRBV29-1 and TRBJ1-1; D perhaps matches TRBD1 (6 bases). This CDR3 is built from 12 residues. The germline CDR1 and CDR2 sequences are SQVTM and ANQGSEA. V was pared by 7 bases and J by 7 bases, with 16 bases between. The CDR3, as DNA: TGCAGCGCGAAGTCGGGGGACAATGAAGCTTTCTTT. Amino acid sequence: CSAKSGDNEAFF.

V and J are TRBV3-1 (or the pseudogene TRBV3-2) and TRBJ1-1; no definite D call. This CDR3 region has 11 residues. Trimming stripped 5 bases from V and 11 bases from J, with 12 bases between. In germline, CDR1 is LGHDT, CDR2 YNNKEL (reference sequence). CDR3 sequence: CASSIDQRAFF. The CDR3 nucleotides are TGTGCCAGCAGCATCGACCAGAGGGCTTTCTTT.

J is TRBJ2-3 and V is TRBV28; 7 bases fit TRBD2. The germline gives CDR1 MDHEN, CDR2 SYDVKM. This CDR3 is 15 amino acids long. With 6 bases clipped from V and 2 bases from J, the junction kept 8 bases outside the gene matches. The CDR3 bases are TGTGCCAGCAGCCTCCCGACTAGCCTCACAGATACGCAGTATTTT. Residues: CASSLPTSLTDTQYF.

This chain joins TRBV5-6 and TRBJ1-5; D is unresolved. CDR1 is SGHDT, CDR2 YYEEEE, per germline. There are 16 residues in the CDR3. Trimming took off 4 bases at V and 0 bases at J, with 14 bases between the two ends. This CDR3 is CASSLPLEYSNQPQHF. The CDR3 bases are TGTGCCAGCAGCCTACCCCTAGAATATAGCAATCAGCCCCAGCATTTT.

The chain carries TRBV24-1 and TRBJ2-1; 8 bases are shared with TRBD1. The CDR3 runs to 15 residues. The V gene end was trimmed by 7 bases and the J gene end by 3 bases; junction bases not matched to a gene: 7. Looked up from germline, CDR1 is KGHDR and CDR2 is SFDVKD. The chain's CDR3 is CATSGGDRIYNEQFF. The CDR3 nucleotides are TGTGCCACCAGCGGCGGGGACAGGATCTACAATGAGCAGTTCTTC.

The V and J genes are TRBV6-5 and TRBJ2-7, with a possible D match to TRBD2 (5 bases). The CDR3 runs to 14 residues. Germline CDR1 is MNHEY and CDR2 is SVGAGI. Between the trimmed V and J ends, which lost 2 bases and 3 bases, there was a span of 11 bases. CDR3 loop: CASSYGPGIYEQYF. The DNA for the CDR3 is TGTGCCAGCAGTTACGGACCGGGGATCTACGAGCAGTACTTC.

This clone was detected once. The chain couples TRBV30 to TRBJ2-5; 10 bases align to TRBD1. With 5 bases clipped from V and 0 bases from J, the junction kept 3 bases outside the gene matches. CDR3 length: 14 residues. CDR1 and CDR2 from the germline V gene are GTSNPN and SVGIG (reference sequence). The CDR3 here is CAWGQGGYQETQYF. The DNA of the CDR3 is TGTGCCTGGGGACAGGGGGGGTACCAAGAGACCCAGTACTTC.

This clone has only a few counts. The chain couples TRBV14 to TRBJ2-7, with TRBD1 identical over 8 bases. Looked up from germline, CDR1 is SGHDN and CDR2 is FVKESK. The CDR3 has 15 amino acids. With 0 bases clipped from V and 3 bases from J, the junction kept 4 bases outside the gene matches. The CDR3 sequence is CASSQDWTGYYEQYF. CDR3 nucleotides: TGTGCCAGCAGCCAAGATTGGACAGGGTACTACGAGCAGTACTTC.

This sequence joins TRBV19 and TRBJ1-3; D gene uncertain. The CDR3 covers 16 residues. Germline values: CDR1 LNHDA, CDR2 SQIVND (reference sequence). V lost 4 bases and J 1 base, leaving 14 bases between the germline ends. The CDR3 DNA reads TGTGCCAGTAGTAACTCCCTTGGGAATTCTGGAAACACCATATATTTT. Encoded protein: CASSNSLGNSGNTIYF. The variable domain in full, completed from reference TRBV19 and TRBJ1-3, reads DGGITQSPKYLFRKEGQNVTLSCEQNLNHDAMYWYRQDPGQGLRLIYYSQIVNDFQKGDIAEGYSVSREKKESFPLTVTSAQKNPTAFYLCASSNSLGNSGNTIYFGEGSWLTVV.

V gene TRBV29-1 combines with J gene TRBJ2-1, with D perhaps assigned TRBD1 or TRBD2 (5 bases each). V gave up 1 base and J gave up 3 bases, with 13 bases separating them. Germline V gene lookup returns CDR1 SQVTM and CDR2 ANQGSEA. CDR3 length: 15 residues. As DNA, the CDR3 is TGCAGCGTTGAAGTAGGACGGGGCCGCTACAATGAGCAGTTCTTC. Encoded protein: CSVEVGRGRYNEQFF.

The CDR3 DNA reads as TGCGCCAGCAGCTGGTTGGGACAGGGATACCCAGATACGCAGTATTTT. Protein product: CASSWLGQGYPDTQYF. This chain connects TRBV5-1 to TRBJ2-3, with TRBD1 matching 9 bases. The V and J ends lost 3 bases and 4 bases, in that order; junction bases with no gene match: 9. This CDR3 comprises 16 residues. The germline CDR1 and CDR2 sequences are SGHRS and YFSETQ.

The rearrangement joins TRBV19 to TRBJ2-3; 9 nucleotides line up with TRBD2. Germline loops: CDR1 LNHDA, CDR2 SQIVND (reference sequence). V lost 2 bases to trimming and J lost 4 bases; unmatched junction nucleotides: 4. CDR3 length: 15 amino acids. The CDR3 is CASSIRRGGADTQYF. The CDR3 DNA sequence: TGTGCCAGTAGTATACGGCGGGGGGGGGCAGATACGCAGTATTTT.

The chain uses TRBV9 and TRBJ2-7; the D gene is possibly TRBD1 (5 bases). Trimming removed 0 bases at V and 3 bases at J, with 10 bases between. The CDR3 runs to 14 residues. Germline V lookup: CDR1 SGDLS, CDR2 YYNGEE. The CDR3: CASSVGGQGYEQYF. CDR3 bases: TGTGCCAGCAGCGTAGGTGGCCAGGGCTACGAGCAGTACTTC.

The V call is TRBV7-2, the J call TRBJ1-1; D call uncertain. The germline V and J ends were trimmed by 1 base and 11 bases, with 23 bases remaining between them. The CDR3 is made up of 16 amino acids. The germline V gene encodes CDR1 SGHTA and CDR2 FQGNSA. The CDR3 here is CASSLGGQVSAIRAFF. The CDR3 region has the DNA TGTGCCAGCAGCTTAGGCGGTCAGGTGTCAGCCATTCGGGCTTTCTTT. Together with reference TRBV7-2 and TRBJ1-1, the CDR3 gives the full variable domain: GAGVSQSPSNKVTEKGKDVELRCDPISGHTALYWYRQSLGQGLEFLIYFQGNSAPDKSGLPSDRFSAERTGGSVSTLTIQRTQQEDSAVYLCASSLGGQVSAIRAFFGQGTRLTVV.

CDR3 DNA sequence: TGTGCCAGCAGCGTAATCCTAGGCACAGATACGCAGTATTTT. Its protein product is CASSVILGTDTQYF. This chain uses TRBV9 with TRBJ2-3; D is unresolved. V was shortened by 1 base and J by 1 base, with 7 bases between the two germline ends. Germline CDR1 reads SGDLS; CDR2 reads YYNGEE. The CDR3 sequence is 14 residues long.